This TCR beta chain came from a study of technical replicates of blood from a few donors. In this sample, this clone turned up once. Clones were read by immunoSEQ multiplex PCR, and TCRdb kept only the in-frame ones, dropping some. The data show fewer than 100,000 clones, approximately 96% seen once. The CDR3 loop spans 14 amino acids. V gave up 8 bases and J gave up 2 bases; unmatched junction bases: 6. Germline CDR1 and CDR2: SEHNR and FQNEAQ (reference sequence). Sequencing was carried out using T cells isolated from PBMCs. V is TRBV7-9 and J is TRBJ2-1; 7 nucleotides align to TRBD1. The TCR comes from a human donor in good health. CDR3 loop: CASRTGSPYNEQFF. CDR3 nucleotides: TGTGCCAGCCGGACAGGTAGTCCCTACAATGAGCAGTTCTTC.